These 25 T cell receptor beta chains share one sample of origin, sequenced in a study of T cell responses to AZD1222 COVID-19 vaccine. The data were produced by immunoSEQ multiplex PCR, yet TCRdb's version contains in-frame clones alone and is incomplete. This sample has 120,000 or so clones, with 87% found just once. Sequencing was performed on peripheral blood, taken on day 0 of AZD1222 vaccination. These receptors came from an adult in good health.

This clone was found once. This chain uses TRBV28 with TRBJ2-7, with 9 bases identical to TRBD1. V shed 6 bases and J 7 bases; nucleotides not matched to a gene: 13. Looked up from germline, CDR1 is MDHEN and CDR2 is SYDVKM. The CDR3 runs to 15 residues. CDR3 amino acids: CASSPGTGRSGEQYF. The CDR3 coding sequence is TGTGCCAGCAGCCCAGGGACAGGGAGGTCGGGGGAGCAGTACTTC.

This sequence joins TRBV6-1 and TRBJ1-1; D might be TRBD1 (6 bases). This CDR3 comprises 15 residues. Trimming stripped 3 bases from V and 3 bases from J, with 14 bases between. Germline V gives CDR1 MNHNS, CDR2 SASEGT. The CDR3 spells CASSDAQGRYTEAFF. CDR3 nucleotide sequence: TGTGCCAGCAGTGACGCGCAGGGGAGGTACACTGAAGCTTTCTTT.

The CDR3 region has the DNA TGTGCCACCAGTGACCGCCGACCTAGCACAGATACGCAGTATTTT. Its protein is CATSDRRPSTDTQYF. The chain combines TRBV24-1 with TRBJ2-3; D gene ambiguous. CDR3 length: 15 residues. The germline gives CDR1 KGHDR, CDR2 SFDVKD. Trimming shortened V by 4 bases and J by 0 bases, and 10 bases separated the two germline ends.

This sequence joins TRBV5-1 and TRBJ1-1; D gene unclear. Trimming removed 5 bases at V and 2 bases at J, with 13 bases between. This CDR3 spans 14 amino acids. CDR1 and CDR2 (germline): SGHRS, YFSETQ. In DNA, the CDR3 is TGCGCCAGCAGTTTTGCGGGTCGAAACACTGAAGCTTTCTTT. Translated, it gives CASSFAGRNTEAFF.

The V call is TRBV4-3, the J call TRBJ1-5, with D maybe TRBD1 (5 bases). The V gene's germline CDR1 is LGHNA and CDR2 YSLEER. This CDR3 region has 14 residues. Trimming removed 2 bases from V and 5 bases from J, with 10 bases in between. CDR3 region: CASSQRDGYQPQHF. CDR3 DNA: TGCGCCAGCAGCCAACGGGACGGGTATCAGCCCCAGCATTTT.

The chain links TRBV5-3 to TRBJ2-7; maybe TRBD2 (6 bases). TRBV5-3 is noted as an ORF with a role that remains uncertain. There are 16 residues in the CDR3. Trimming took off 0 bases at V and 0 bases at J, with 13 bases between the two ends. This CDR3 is CARSLVVGGDSYEQYF. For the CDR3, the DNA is TGTGCCAGAAGCTTGGTGGTCGGGGGTGACTCCTACGAGCAGTACTTC.

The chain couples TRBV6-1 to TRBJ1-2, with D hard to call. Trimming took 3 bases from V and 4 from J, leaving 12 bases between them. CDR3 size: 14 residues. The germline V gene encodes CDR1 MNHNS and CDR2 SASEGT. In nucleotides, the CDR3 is TGTGCCAGCAGTGATCATAGCCCGCGCTATGGCTACACCTTC. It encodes CASSDHSPRYGYTF.

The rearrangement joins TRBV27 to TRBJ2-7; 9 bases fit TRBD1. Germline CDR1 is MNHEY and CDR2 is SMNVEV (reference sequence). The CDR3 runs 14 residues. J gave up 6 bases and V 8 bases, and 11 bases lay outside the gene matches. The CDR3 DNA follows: TGTGCCAGCGGTTGGTCGGGACAGGGCGTCGAGCAGTACTTC. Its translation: CASGWSGQGVEQYF.

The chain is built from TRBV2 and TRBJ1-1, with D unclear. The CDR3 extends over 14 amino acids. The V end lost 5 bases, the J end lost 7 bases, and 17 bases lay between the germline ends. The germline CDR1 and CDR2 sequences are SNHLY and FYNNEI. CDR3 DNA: TGTGCCAGCAGTTTATTGGACCGGAACGGTGAAGCTTTCTTT. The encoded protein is CASSLLDRNGEAFF.

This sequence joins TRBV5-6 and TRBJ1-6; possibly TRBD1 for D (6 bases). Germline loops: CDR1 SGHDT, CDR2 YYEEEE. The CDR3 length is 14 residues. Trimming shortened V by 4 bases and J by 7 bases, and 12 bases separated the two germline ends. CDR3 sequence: CASSPDRRNSPLHF. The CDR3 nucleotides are TGTGCCAGCAGCCCCGACAGGCGGAATTCACCCCTCCACTTT.

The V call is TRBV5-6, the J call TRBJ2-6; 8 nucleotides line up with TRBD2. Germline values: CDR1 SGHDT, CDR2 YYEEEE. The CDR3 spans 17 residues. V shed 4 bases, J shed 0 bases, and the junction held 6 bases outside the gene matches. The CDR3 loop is CASSMLAGVSGANVLTF. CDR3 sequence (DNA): TGTGCCAGCAGCATGCTAGCGGGCGTCTCTGGGGCCAACGTCCTGACTTTC.

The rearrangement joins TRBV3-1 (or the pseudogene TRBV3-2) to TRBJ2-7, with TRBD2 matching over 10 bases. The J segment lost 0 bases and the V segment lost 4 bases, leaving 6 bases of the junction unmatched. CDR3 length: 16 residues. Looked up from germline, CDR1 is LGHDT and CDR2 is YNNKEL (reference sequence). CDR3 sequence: CASSPTSGSYSYEQYF. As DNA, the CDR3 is TGTGCCAGCAGCCCGACTAGCGGGTCCTACTCCTACGAGCAGTACTTC.

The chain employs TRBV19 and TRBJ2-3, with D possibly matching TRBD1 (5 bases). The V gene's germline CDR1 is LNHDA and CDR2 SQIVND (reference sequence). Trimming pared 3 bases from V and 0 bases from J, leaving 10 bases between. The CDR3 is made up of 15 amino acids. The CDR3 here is CASSILGVSTDTQYF. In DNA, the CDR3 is TGTGCCAGTAGTATCTTAGGGGTTAGCACAGATACGCAGTATTTT.

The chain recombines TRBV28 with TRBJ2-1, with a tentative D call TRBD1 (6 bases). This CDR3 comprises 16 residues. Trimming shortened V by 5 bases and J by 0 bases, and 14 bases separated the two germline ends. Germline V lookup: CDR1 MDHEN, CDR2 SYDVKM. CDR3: CASSNRDTTSYNEQFF. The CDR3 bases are TGTGCCAGCAGTAACCGGGACACCACCTCCTACAATGAGCAGTTCTTC.

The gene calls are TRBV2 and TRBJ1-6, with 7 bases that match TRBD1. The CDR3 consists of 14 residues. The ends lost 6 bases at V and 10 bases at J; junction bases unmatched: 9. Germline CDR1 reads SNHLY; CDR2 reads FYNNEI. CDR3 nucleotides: TGTGCCAGCAGCGCGGACAGGTCAGGGTCACCCCTCCACTTT. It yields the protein CASSADRSGSPLHF. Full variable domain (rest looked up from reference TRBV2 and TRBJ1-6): EPEVTQTPSHQVTQMGQEVILRCVPISNHLYFYWYRQILGQKVEFLVSFYNNEISEKSEIFDDQFSVERPDGSNFTLKIRSTKLEDSAMYFCASSADRSGSPLHFGNGTRLTVT.

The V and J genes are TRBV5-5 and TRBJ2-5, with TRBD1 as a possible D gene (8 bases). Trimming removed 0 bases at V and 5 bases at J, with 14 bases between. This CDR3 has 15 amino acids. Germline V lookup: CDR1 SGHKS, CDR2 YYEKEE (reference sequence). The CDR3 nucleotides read TGTGCCAGCAGCTTGGCGACAGGGGAGGGTGAGACCCAGTACTTC. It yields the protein CASSLATGEGETQYF.

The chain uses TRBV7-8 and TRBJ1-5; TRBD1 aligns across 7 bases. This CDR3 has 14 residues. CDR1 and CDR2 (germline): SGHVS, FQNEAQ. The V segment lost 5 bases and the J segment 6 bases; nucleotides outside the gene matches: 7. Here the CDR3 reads CASSRGAGGQPQHF. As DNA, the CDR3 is TGTGCCAGCAGCCGCGGGGCAGGGGGTCAGCCCCAGCATTTT.

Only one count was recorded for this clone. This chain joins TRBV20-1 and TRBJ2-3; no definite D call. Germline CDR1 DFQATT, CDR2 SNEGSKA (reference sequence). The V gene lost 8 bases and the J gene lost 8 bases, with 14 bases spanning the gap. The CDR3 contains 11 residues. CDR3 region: CSHYRAGTQYF. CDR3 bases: TGCAGTCATTATAGGGCCGGTACGCAGTATTTT.

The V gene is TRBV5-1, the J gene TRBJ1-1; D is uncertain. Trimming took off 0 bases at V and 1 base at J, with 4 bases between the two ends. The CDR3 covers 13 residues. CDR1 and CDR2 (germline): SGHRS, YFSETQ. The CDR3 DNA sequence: TGCGCCAGCAGCTTGGAAGAGAACACTGAAGCTTTCTTT. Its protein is CASSLEENTEAFF.

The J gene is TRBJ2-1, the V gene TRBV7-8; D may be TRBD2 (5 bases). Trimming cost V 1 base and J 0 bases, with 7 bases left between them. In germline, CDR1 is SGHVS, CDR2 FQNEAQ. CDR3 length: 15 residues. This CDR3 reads CASSLVGGSYNEQFF. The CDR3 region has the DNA TGTGCCAGCAGCTTAGTTGGAGGCTCCTACAATGAGCAGTTCTTC.

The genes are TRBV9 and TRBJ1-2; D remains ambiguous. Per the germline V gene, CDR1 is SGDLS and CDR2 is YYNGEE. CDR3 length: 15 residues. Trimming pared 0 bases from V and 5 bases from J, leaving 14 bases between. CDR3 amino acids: CASSVESVDLYGYTF. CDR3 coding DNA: TGTGCCAGCAGCGTAGAAAGCGTGGATCTTTATGGCTACACCTTC.

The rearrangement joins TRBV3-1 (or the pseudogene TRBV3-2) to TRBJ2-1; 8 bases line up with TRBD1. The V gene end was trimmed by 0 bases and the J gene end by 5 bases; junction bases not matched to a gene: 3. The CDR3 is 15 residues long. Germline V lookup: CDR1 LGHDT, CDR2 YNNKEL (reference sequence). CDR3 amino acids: CASSQDWTGNNEQFF. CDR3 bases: TGTGCCAGCAGCCAAGACTGGACAGGGAACAATGAGCAGTTCTTC.

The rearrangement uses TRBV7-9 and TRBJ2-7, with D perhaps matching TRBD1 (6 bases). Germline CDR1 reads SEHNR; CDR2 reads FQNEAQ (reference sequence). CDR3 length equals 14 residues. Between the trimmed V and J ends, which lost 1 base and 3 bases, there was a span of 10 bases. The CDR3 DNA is TGTGCCAGCAGCTTAGGGGGGCGACACTACGAGCAGTACTTC. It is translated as CASSLGGRHYEQYF. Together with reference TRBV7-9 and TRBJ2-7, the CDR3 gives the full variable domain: DTGVSQNPRHKITKRGQNVTFRCDPISEHNRLYWYRQTLGQGPEFLTYFQNEAQLEKSRLLSDRFSAERPKGSFSTLEIQRTEQGDSAMYLCASSLGGRHYEQYFGPGTRLTVT.

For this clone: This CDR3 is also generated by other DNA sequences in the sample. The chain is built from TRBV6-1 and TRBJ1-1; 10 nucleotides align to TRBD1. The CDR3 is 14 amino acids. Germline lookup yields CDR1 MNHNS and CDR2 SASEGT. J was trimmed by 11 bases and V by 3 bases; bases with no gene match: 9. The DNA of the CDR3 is TGTGCCAGCAGTGATGACAGGGGGCGAGATGAGGCTTTCTTT. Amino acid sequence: CASSDDRGRDEAFF.

The CDR3 reads CASSIDLGRPPEQYF. CDR3 DNA: TGTGCCAGTAGTATAGATCTGGGCCGACCCCCCGAGCAGTACTTC. V gene TRBV19 combines with J gene TRBJ2-7; D is unresolved. The CDR3 runs 15 residues. Trimming took 0 bases from V and 6 from J, leaving 15 bases between them. The V gene's germline CDR1 is LNHDA and CDR2 SQIVND (reference sequence).